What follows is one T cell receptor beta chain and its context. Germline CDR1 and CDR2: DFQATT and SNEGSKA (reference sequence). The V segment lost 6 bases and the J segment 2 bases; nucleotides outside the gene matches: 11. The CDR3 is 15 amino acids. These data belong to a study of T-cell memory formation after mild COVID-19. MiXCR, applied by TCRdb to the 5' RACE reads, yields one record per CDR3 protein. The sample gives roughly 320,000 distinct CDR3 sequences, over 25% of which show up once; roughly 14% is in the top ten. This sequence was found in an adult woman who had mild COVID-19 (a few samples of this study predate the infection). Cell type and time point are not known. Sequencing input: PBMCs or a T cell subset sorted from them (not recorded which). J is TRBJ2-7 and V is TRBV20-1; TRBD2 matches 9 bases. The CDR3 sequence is CSAAGGGAATYEQYF. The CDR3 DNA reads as TGCAGTGCCGCGGGCGGGGGGGCAGCTACCTACGAGCAGTACTTC.